This TCR beta chain was captured in a study of T cells after yellow fever vaccination. Study context: Each low-cell-number fraction was prepared by means of SMART-Seq v4 Ultra Low Input.

To note about this clonotype: Its cognate antigen is unknown.

Study-level points and caveats: It was a small share of clonotypes that appeared in both CD4 and CD8 compartments. A faster peak, day 5 versus 15, was reached by the weaker secondary response.

This CDR3 is built from 12 residues. Germline V gene lookup returns CDR1 WNHNN and CDR2 SYGVQD (reference sequence). The V and J ends lost 6 bases and 1 base respectively, with 6 bases between them. By 5'RACE template switching, TCR cDNA was produced, with a universal primer site and UMIs added in the process. TCRdb redid the calling of the 5' RACE reads with MiXCR, one entry per CDR3 protein. The sample carries about 630,000 distinct CDR3 sequences, approximately 13% recorded once. The chain links TRBV10-1 to TRBJ2-5; D uncertain. Material: PBMCs, obtained on the day of the yellow fever booster vaccination. The receptor was isolated from a man aged 30 to 39 who received the YFV17D yellow fever vaccine. The CDR3 region is CASRVIQETQYF. The CDR3 DNA follows: TGCGCCAGCAGGGTTATCCAAGAGACCCAGTACTTC.